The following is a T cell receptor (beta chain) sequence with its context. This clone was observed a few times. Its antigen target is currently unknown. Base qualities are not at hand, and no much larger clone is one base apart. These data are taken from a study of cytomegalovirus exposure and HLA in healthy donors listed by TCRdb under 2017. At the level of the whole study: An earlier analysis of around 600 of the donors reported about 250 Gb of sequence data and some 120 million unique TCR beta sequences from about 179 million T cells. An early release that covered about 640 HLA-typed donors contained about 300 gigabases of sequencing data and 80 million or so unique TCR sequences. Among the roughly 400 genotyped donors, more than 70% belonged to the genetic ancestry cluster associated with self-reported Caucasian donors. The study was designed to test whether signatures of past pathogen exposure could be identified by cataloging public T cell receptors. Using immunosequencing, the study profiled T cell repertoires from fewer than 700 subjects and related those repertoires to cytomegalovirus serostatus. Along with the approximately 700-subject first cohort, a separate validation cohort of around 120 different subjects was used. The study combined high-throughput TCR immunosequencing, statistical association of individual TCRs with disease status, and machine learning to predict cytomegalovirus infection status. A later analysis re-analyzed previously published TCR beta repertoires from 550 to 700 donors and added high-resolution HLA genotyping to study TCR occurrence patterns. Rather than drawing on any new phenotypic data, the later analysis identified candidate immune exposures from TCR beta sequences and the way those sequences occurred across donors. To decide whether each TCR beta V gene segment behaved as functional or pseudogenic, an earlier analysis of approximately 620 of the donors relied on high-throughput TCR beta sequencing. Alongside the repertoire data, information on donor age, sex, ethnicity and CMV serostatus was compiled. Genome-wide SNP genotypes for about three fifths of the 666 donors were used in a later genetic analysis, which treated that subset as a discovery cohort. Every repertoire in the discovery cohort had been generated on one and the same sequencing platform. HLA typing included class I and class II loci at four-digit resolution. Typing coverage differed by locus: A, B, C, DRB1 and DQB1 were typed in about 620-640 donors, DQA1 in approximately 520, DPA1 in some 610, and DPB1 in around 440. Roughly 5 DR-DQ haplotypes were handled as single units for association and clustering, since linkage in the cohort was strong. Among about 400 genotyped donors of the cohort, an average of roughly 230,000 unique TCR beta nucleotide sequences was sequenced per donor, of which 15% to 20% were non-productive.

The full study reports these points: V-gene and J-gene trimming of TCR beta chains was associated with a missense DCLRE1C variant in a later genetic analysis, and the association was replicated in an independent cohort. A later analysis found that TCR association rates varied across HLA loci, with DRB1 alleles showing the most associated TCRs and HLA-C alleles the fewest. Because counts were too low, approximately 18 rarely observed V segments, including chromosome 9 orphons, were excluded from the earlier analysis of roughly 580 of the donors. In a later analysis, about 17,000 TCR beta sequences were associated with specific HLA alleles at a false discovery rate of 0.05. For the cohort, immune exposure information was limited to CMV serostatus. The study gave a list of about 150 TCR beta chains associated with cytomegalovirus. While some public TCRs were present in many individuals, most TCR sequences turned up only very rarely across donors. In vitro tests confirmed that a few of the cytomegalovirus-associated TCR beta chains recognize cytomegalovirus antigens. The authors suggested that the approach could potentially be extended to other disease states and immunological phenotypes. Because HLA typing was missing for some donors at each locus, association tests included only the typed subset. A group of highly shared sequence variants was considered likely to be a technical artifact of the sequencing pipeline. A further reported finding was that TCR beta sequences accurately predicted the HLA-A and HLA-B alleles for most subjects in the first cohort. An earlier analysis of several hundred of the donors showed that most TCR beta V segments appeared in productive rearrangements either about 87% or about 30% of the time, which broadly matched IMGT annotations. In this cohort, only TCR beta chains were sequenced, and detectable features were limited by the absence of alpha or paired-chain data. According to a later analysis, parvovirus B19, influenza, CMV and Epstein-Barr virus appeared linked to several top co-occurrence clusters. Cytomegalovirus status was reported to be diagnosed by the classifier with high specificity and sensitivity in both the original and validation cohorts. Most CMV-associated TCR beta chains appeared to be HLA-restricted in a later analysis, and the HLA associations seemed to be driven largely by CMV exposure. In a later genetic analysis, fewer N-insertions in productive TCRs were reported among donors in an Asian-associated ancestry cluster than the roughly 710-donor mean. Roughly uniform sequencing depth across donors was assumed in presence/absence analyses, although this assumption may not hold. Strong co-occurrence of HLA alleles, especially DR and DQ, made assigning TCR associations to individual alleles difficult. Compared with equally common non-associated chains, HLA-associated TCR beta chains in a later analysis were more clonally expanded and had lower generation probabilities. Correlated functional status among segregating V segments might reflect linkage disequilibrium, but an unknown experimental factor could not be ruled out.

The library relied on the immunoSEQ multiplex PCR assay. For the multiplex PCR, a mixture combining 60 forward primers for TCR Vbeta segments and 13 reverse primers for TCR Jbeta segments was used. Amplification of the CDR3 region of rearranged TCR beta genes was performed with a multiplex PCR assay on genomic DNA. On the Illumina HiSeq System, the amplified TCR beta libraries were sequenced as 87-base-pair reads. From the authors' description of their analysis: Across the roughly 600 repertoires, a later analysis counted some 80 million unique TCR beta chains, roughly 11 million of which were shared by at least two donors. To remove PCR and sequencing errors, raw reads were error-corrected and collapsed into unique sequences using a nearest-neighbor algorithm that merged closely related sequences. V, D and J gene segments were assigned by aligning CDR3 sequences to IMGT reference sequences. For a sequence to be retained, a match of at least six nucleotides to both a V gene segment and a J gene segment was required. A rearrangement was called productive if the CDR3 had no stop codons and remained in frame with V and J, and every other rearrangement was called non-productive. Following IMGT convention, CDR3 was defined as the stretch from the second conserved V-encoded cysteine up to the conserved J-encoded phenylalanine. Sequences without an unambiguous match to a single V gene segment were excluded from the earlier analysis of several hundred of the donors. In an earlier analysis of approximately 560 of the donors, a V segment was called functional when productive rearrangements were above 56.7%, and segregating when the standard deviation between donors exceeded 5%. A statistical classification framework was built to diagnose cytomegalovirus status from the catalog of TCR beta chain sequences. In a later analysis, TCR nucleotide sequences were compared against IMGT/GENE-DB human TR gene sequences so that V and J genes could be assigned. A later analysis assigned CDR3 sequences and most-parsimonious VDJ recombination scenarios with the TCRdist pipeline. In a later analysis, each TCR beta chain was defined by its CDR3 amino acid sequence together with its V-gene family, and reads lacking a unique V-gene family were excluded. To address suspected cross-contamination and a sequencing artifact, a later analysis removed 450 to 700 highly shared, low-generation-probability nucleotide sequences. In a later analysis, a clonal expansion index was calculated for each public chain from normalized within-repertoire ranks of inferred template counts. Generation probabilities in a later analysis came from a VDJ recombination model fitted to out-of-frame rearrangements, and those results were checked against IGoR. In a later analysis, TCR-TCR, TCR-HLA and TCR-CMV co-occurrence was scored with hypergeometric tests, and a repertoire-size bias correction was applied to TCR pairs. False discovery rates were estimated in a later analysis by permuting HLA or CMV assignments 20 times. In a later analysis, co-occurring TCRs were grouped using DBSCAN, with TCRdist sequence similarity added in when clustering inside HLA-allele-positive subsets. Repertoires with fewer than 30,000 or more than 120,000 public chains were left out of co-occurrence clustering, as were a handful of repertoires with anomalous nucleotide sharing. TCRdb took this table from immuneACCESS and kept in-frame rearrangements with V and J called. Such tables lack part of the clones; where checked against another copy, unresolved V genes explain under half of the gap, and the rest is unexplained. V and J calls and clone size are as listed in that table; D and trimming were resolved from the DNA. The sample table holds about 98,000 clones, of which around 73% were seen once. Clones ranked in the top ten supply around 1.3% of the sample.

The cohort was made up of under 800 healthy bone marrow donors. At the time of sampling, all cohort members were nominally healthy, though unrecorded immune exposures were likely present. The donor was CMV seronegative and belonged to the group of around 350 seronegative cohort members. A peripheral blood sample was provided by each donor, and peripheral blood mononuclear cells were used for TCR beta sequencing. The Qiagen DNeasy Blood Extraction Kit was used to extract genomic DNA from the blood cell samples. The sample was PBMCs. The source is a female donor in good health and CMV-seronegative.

The DNA sequence reads TGTGCCAGCCGGCCCGGGCAGGGTGACTATGGCTACACCTTC. This sequence encodes CASRPGQGDYGYTF. The sequence links TRBV6-6 to TRBJ1-2; a weak D assignment points to TRBD1 (5 bases agree). The CDR3 has 14 amino acids, counting the end cysteine and phenylalanine. Of all the DNA, just the CDR3 is kept, 42 bases in frame from base 1. A distance of 16 bases separates the germline ends of V and J, which lose 8 bases and 3 bases respectively. Sequences MNHNY (CDR1) and SVGAGI (CDR2) are obtained from the germline V gene (reference sequence).